These T cell receptor beta chains were read from a single sample in a study of cytotoxic CD8 clonotypes in ibrutinib-treated CLL. Profiling relied on immunoSEQ multiplex PCR, and the TCRdb table lists in-frame clones only, not all of them. The profile covers 250,000 to 350,000 clones, with around 77% appearing a single time and around 5.1% taken by the ten largest. The sample here was PBMCs, taken at disease progression, from a patient treated with ibrutinib. These receptors were taken from a human donor with chronic lymphocytic leukemia. The CDR3 runs from the conserved cysteine through the conserved F or W. The D gene is left open where the match is weak. Rows give clone size only sometimes, using once, few, many, or a class for an expanded clone.

TRBJ2-7 | TRBD2 | TRBV11-2 | . | TGTGCCAGCAGCTTAGGGCGGGAGGTTTCCTACGAGCAGTACTTC | CASSLGREVSYEQYF
TRBJ1-6 | . | TRBV7-2 | few | TGTGCCAGCGCCCCCCCAGGGGCACCCCTCCACTTT | CASAPPGAPLHF
TRBJ1-2 | . | TRBV7-2 | . | TGTGCCAGCAGCTTAGCGCTGGTCACTCGAAACTATGGCTACACCTTC | CASSLALVTRNYGYTF
TRBJ2-7 | . | TRBV15 | . | TGTGCCACCAGCAGAGAAAAAAGCTCCTACGAGCAGTACTTC | CATSREKSSYEQYF
TRBJ2-7 | . | TRBV4-2 | few | TGTGCCAGCAGCCAAGACCGTGGGAAAAGCGAGCAGTACTTC | CASSQDRGKSEQYF
TRBJ2-7 | . | TRBV11-2 | . | TGTGCCAGCAGCTTCTCCGGGACCCTCTCCTACGAGCAGTACTTC | CASSFSGTLSYEQYF
TRBJ2-7 | . | TRBV29-1 | . | TGCAGCGTTGAATTCCGCGGCAGGGACGGGAACTACGAGCAGTACTTC | CSVEFRGRDGNYEQYF
TRBJ1-1 | TRBD1 | TRBV27 | . | TGTGCCAGCAGTCAGACAGGGGGCGGCACTGAAGCTTTCTTT | CASSQTGGGTEAFF
TRBJ1-4 | . | TRBV18 | . | TGTGCCAGCTCGCAAACCGGGGTTAATGAAAAACTGTTTTTT | CASSQTGVNEKLFF
TRBJ2-3 | . | TRBV12-5 | few | TGTGCCTCGAGGGGGTGGACAGATACGCAGTATTTT | CASRGWTDTQYF
TRBJ1-6 | . | TRBV5-6 | . | TGTGCCAGCAGCACCCCGGGCCAGGATTCACCCCTCCACTTT | CASSTPGQDSPLHF
TRBJ2-7 | TRBD1 | TRBV5-1 | . | TGCGCCAGCAGCTACGGACAGGGTTTCGAGCAGTACTTC | CASSYGQGFEQYF
TRBJ2-7 | TRBD2 | TRBV19 | few | TGTGCCAGTAGTATCCCGGGACTAGTCTACGAGCAGTACTTC | CASSIPGLVYEQYF
TRBJ1-2 | . | TRBV15 | . | TGTGCCACCAGCAGAGACGGGCGCTATGGCTACACCTTC | CATSRDGRYGYTF
TRBJ2-1 | TRBD1 | TRBV19 | . | TGTGCCAGTAGTGCCCGACTCGGGACAGACCTAATAGGTTCCTACAATGAGCAGTTCTTC | CASSARLGTDLIGSYNEQFF
TRBJ2-7 | TRBD1 | TRBV7-2 | . | TGTGCCAGCAGCGTACAGGGGGCAAGCCTCTACGAGCAGTACTTC | CASSVQGASLYEQYF
TRBJ1-5 | . | TRBV11-2 | . | TGTGCCAGCAGCGCCACGACGGGAGGGAGCAATCAGCCCCAGCATTTT | CASSATTGGSNQPQHF
TRBJ1-6 | . | TRBV5-1 | . | TGCGCCAGCAGCTTGGGAGTCCAAAATTCACCCCTCCACTTT | CASSLGVQNSPLHF
TRBJ2-7 | . | TRBV4-1 | . | TGCGCCAGCAGCCAAATCGGGGCCACCTACGAGCAGTACTTC | CASSQIGATYEQYF
TRBJ2-7 | . | TRBV5-6 | . | TGTGCCAGCAGCTTGGGGTTCGAGCAGTACTTC | CASSLGFEQYF
TRBJ2-7 | TRBD1 | TRBV7-2 | . | TGTGCCAGCAGCGAGGACAGGGTTGTTGACGAGCAGTACTTC | CASSEDRVVDEQYF
TRBJ2-7 | TRBD2 | TRBV6-5 | once | TGTGCCAGCAGTTACCGGAGACTAGCGGGGACCTACGAGCAGTACTTC | CASSYRRLAGTYEQYF
TRBJ1-2 | TRBD1 | TRBV19 | . | TGTGCCAGTAGCACGGACAGGGCCGCTGGCTACACCTTC | CASSTDRAAGYTF
TRBJ2-4 | TRBD2 | TRBV10-3 | . | TGTGCCATCAGTGAGTCGCAGTTACAGCGGGAGAGTGCGATTCAGTACTTC | CAISESQLQRESAIQYF
TRBJ1-2 | . | TRBV11-2 | . | TGTGCCAGCAGCCTATGGAGATGGAATGGCTACACCTTC | CASSLWRWNGYTF
TRBJ2-7 | . | TRBV29-1 | . | TGCAGCGTTGAATCCCCCAATAGCTCCTACGAGCAGTACTTC | CSVESPNSSYEQYF
TRBJ2-7 | TRBD2 | TRBV4-1 | . | TGCGCCAGCAGCCAAGGGGCCCTAGCGGCTTACGAGCAGTACTTC | CASSQGALAAYEQYF
TRBJ2-7 | TRBD2 | TRBV15 | few | TGTGCCACCAGCAGAGATAGTATGCGGCTAGCGGGCGCCAGCTACGAGCAGTACTTC | CATSRDSMRLAGASYEQYF
TRBJ1-3 | . | TRBV6-5 | . | TGTGCCAGCAGTTACTCGGGGGCTGGAAACACCATATATTTT | CASSYSGAGNTIYF
TRBJ2-3 | . | TRBV10-1 | . | TGCGCCAGCTCCGACAGTTCAGATACGCAGTATTTT | CASSDSSDTQYF
TRBJ2-2 | . | TRBV4-1 | few | TGCGCCAGCAGCCCCCGACAGGAAGCGAACACCGGGGAGCTGTTTTTT | CASSPRQEANTGELFF
TRBJ1-2 | . | TRBV5-6 | . | TGTGCCAGCAGCTTGGCCAATGGGAACTATGGCTACACCTTC | CASSLANGNYGYTF
TRBJ2-1 | . | TRBV4-3 | once | TGCGCCAGCAGCCAAGGGGCAGGGAGGCTGAGTGAGCAGTTCTTC | CASSQGAGRLSEQFF
TRBJ2-2 | TRBD2 | TRBV4-1 | . | TGCGCCAGCAGCTCGGGACTAGCGAACACCGGGGAGCTGTTTTTT | CASSSGLANTGELFF
TRBJ1-3 | . | TRBV7-9 | few | TGTGCCAGCAGCCAACAGCCAAACACCATATATTTT | CASSQQPNTIYF
TRBJ2-1 | TRBD1 | TRBV10-3 | few | TGTGCCATCAGTGAAAGGGGGCCCTCCTACAATGAGCAGTTCTTC | CAISERGPSYNEQFF
TRBJ2-7 | . | TRBV11-2 | . | TGTGCCAGCAGCTTAGAGGGGACATTGACTTACGAGCAGTACTTC | CASSLEGTLTYEQYF
TRBJ2-7 | TRBD1 | TRBV10-3 | few | TGTGCCATCAGTGGCCGGGACAGGGATTCCGAGCAGTACTTC | CAISGRDRDSEQYF
TRBJ2-4 | . | TRBV5-1 | once | TGCGCCAGCAGCTTGTGGGGTTCGGCAGTGGGGAGGTGGGAAGCCAAAAACATTCAGTACTTC | CASSLWGSAVGRWEAKNIQYF
TRBJ2-7 | . | TRBV6-1 | . | TGTGCCAGCAGTGAAAGAGGGGGTCCCTACGAGCAGTACTTC | CASSERGGPYEQYF
TRBJ2-4 | . | TRBV6-5 | . | TGTGCCAGCCACCCGGAGGGCCGATCTAACATTCAGTACTTC | CASHPEGRSNIQYF
TRBJ1-3 | . | TRBV18 | . | TGTGCCAGCTCACGGAATCCAGGGATAGCTGGAAACACCATATATTTT | CASSRNPGIAGNTIYF
TRBJ2-3 | TRBD2 | TRBV11-2 | . | TGTGCCAGCAGCCCCTCCCTAGCGGGGGGGCGCGATACGCAGTATTTT | CASSPSLAGGRDTQYF
TRBJ1-3 | . | TRBV5-1 | . | TGCGCCAGCAGCCCCGAGCCTCGCGGGGGAAACACCATATATTTT | CASSPEPRGGNTIYF
TRBJ2-1 | . | TRBV6-1 | . | TGTGCCAGCAGTGAAATGGAGGGACCGTACAATGAGCAGTTCTTC | CASSEMEGPYNEQFF
TRBJ1-1 | TRBD1 | TRBV6-5 | . | TGTGCCAGCAGCTCAACAGGGGTCAAAGCTTTCTTT | CASSSTGVKAFF
TRBJ1-5 | . | TRBV28 | few | TGTGCCAGCAGGGGGGATCAGCCCCAGCATTTT | CASRGDQPQHF
TRBJ2-7 | TRBD1 | TRBV25-1 | . | TGTGCCAGCAGTGAATGGGGGACAGGAGGGTTCTCCTACGAGCAGTACTTC | CASSEWGTGGFSYEQYF
TRBJ2-7 | . | TRBV15 | . | TGTGCCACCAGCAGAGCCCGAGGGAAGGGCTACGAGCAGTACTTC | CATSRARGKGYEQYF
TRBJ1-1 | . | TRBV7-6 | once | TGTGCCAGCAGCTCGCGTGGGGGAGGTGGTACTGAAGCTTTCTTT | CASSSRGGGGTEAFF
TRBJ2-7 | . | TRBV11-2 | . | TGTGCCAGCAGCTTAGCTCTGCAGGGGGGGATCTACGAGCAGTACTTC | CASSLALQGGIYEQYF
TRBJ2-1 | TRBD2 | TRBV7-2 | once | TGTGCCAGCCGGGGACTAGCAAACAATGAGCAGTTCTTC | CASRGLANNEQFF
TRBJ1-1 | . | TRBV9 | . | TGTGCCAGCAGCTCGGACGGTAAGAACACTGAAGCTTTCTTT | CASSSDGKNTEAFF
TRBJ2-7 | . | TRBV4-1 | . | TGCGCCAGCAGCCAAGCGAATCTAGCTGACGAGCAGTACTTC | CASSQANLADEQYF
TRBJ2-5 | TRBD1 | TRBV5-1 | . | TGCGCCAGCAGTTTGGGGGACAGGGTTCAAGAGACCCAGTACTTC | CASSLGDRVQETQYF